Listed here is a single T cell receptor (beta chain). What it recognizes is unknown. The sample comes from a study of T cell responses to AZD1222 COVID-19 vaccine. Study observations and caveats: In all cases, repertoires were sampled only after the peak T cell response.

Sequenced by immunoSEQ multiplex PCR; TCRdb stores in-frame clones only, minus some. The table shows 80,000 to 95,000 clones, with roughly 86% occurring only once. Looked up from germline, CDR1 is SGHNT and CDR2 is YYREEE (reference sequence). The J segment lost 5 bases and the V segment lost 5 bases, leaving 8 bases of the junction unmatched. CDR3 length: 17 residues. The TCR originated in an adult in good health. The chain uses TRBV5-4 and TRBJ2-3; 16 bases match TRBD2. The sequencing used peripheral blood, collected on day 0 of MenACWY control vaccination. The CDR3 DNA follows: TGTGCCAGCAGTCCAGGGACTAGCGGGGGGGCGGGAGATACGCAGTATTTT. This sequence encodes CASSPGTSGGAGDTQYF.